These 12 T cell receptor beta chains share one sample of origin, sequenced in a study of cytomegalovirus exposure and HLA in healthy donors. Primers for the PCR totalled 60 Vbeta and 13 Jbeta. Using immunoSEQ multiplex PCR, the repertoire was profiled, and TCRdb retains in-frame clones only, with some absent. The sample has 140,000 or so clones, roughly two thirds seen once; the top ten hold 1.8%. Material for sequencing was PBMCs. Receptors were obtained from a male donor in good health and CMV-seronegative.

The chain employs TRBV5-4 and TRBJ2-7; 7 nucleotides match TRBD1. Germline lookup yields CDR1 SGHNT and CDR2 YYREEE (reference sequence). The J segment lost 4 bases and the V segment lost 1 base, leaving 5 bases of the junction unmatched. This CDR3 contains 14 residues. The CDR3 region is CASSLFGDRYEQYF. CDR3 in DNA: TGTGCCAGCAGCTTGTTCGGGGACAGATACGAGCAGTACTTC.

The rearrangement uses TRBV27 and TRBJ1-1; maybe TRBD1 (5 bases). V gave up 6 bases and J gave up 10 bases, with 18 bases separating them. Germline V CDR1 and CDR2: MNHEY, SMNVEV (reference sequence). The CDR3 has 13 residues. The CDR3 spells CASRPRPRQGAFF. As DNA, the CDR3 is TGTGCCAGCAGACCCAGACCCCGCCAGGGAGCTTTCTTT.

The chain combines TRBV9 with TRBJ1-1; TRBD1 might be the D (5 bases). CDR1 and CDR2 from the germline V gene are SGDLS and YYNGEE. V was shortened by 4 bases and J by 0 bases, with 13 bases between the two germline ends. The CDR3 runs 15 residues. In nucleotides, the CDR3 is TGTGCCAGCAGCTACGCAGACAGCATGAACACTGAAGCTTTCTTT. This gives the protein CASSYADSMNTEAFF.

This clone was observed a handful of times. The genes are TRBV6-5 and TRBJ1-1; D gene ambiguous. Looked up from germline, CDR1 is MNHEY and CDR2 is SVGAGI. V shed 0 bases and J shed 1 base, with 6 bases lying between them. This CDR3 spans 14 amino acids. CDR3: CASSYSTGNTEAFF. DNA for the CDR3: TGTGCCAGCAGTTACTCTACCGGGAACACTGAAGCTTTCTTT.

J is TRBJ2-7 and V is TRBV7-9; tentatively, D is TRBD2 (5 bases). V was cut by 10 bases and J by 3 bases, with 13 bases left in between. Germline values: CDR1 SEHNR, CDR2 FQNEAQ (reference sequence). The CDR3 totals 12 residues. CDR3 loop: CAKDFWNYEQYF. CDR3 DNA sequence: TGTGCCAAGGACTTTTGGAACTACGAGCAGTACTTC.

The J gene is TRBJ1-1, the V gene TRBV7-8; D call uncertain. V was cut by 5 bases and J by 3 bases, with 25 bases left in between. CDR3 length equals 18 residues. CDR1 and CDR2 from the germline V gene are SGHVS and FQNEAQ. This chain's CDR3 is CASSRHREWRGGYTEAFF. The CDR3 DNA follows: TGTGCCAGCAGCCGGCATAGGGAATGGAGAGGAGGGTACACTGAAGCTTTCTTT.

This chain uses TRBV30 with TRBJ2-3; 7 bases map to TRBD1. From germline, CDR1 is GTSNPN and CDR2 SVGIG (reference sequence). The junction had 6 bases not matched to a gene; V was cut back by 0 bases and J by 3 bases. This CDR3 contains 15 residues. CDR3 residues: CAWSVNRGVTDTQYF. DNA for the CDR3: TGTGCCTGGAGTGTTAACAGGGGTGTAACAGATACGCAGTATTTT. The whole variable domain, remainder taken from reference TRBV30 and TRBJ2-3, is SQTIHQWPATLVQPVGSPLSLECTVEGTSNPNLYWYRQAAGRGLQLLFYSVGIGQISSEVPQNLSASRPQDRQFILSSKKLLLSDSGFYLCAWSVNRGVTDTQYFGPGTRLTVL.

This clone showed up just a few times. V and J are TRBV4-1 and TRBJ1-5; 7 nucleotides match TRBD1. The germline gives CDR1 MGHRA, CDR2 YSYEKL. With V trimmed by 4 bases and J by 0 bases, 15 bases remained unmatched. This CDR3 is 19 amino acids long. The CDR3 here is CASSRVPGQQLYSNQPQHF. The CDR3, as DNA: TGCGCCAGCAGCCGAGTCCCGGGACAGCAACTTTATAGCAATCAGCCCCAGCATTTT.

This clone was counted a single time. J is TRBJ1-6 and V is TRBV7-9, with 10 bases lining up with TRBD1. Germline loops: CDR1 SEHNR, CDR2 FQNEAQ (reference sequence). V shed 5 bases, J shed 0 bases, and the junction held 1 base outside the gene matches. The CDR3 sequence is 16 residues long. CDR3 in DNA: TGTGCCAGCAGCAGGGACAGGGGCTCCTATAATTCACCCCTCCACTTT. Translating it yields CASSRDRGSYNSPLHF.

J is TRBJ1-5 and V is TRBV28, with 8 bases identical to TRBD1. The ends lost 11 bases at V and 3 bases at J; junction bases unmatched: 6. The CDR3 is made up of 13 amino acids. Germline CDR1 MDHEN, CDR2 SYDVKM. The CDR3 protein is CALDRGYNQPQHF. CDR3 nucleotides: TGTGCCCTAGACAGGGGCTACAATCAGCCCCAGCATTTT. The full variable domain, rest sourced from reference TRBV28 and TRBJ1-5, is DVKVTQSSRYLVKRTGEKVFLECVQDMDHENMFWYRQDPGLGLRLIYFSYDVKMKEKGDIPEGYSVSREKKERFSLILESASTNQTSMYLCALDRGYNQPQHFGDGTRLSIL.

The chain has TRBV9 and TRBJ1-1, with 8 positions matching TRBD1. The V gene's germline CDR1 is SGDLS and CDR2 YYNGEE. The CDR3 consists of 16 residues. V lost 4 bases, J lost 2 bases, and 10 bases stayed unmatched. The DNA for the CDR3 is TGTGCCAGCAGCCCACCGACCGGACAGGGAAACACTGAAGCTTTCTTT. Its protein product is CASSPPTGQGNTEAFF.

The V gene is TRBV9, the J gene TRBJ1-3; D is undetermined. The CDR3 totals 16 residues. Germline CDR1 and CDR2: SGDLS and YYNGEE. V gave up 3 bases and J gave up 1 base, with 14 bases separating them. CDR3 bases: TGTGCCAGCAGCGCCAGTAGGTCGGGATCTGGAAACACCATATATTTT. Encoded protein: CASSASRSGSGNTIYF.